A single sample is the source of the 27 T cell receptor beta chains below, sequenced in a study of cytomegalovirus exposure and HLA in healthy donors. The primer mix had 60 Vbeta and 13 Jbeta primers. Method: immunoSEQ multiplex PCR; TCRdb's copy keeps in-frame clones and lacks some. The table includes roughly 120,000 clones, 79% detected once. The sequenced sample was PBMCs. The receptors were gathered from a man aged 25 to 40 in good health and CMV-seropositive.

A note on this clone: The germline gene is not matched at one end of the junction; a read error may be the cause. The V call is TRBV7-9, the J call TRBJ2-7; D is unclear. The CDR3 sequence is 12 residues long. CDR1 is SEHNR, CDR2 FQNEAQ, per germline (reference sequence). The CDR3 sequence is CSSSFRVSEQYF. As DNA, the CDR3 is TGTTCCAGCAGCTTCCGGGTGTCCGAGCAGTACTTC.

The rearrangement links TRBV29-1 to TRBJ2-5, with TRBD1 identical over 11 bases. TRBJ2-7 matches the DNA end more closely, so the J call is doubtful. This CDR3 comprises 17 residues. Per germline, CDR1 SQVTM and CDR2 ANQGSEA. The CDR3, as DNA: TGCAGCGTGGGTGGACAGGGGGCTAGGTTTGCGGGGGACGAGCAGTACTTC. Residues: CSVGGQGARFAGDEQYF.

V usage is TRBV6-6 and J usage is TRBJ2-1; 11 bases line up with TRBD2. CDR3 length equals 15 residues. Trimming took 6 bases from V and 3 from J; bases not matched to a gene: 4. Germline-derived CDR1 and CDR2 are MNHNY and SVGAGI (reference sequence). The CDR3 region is CASRPGTSGYNEQFF. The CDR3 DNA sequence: TGTGCCAGCAGACCCGGGACTAGCGGCTACAATGAGCAGTTCTTC.

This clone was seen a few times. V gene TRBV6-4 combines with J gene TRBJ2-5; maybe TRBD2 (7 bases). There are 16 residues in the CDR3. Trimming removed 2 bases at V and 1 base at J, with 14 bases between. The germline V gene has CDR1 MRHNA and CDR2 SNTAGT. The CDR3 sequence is CASSDMGGQGQETQYF. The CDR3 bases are TGTGCCAGCAGTGACATGGGGGGGCAAGGCCAAGAGACCCAGTACTTC.

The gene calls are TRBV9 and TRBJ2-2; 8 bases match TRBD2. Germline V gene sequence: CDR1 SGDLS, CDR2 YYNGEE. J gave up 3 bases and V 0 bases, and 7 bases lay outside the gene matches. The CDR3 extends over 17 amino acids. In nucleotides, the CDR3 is TGTGCCAGCAGCGTAGCTACCCGGGGGGGCGACACCGGGGAGCTGTTTTTT. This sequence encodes CASSVATRGGDTGELFF. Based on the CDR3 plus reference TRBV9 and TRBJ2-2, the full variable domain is DSGVTQTPKHLITATGQRVTLRCSPRSGDLSVYWYQQSLDQGLQFLIQYYNGEERAKGNILERFSAQQFPDLHSELNLSSLELGDSALYFCASSVATRGGDTGELFFGEGSRLTVL.

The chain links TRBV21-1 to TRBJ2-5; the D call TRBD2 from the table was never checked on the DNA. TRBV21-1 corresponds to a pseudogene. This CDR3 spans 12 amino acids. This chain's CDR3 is CASIPFRGEQYF. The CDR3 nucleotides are TGTGCCAGCATCCCTTTTCGGGGGGAGCAGTACTTC.

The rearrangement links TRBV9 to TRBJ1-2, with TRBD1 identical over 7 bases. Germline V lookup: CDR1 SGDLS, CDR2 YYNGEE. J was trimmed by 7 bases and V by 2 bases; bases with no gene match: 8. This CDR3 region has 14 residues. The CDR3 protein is CASSVRQGLGGYTF. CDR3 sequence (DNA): TGTGCCAGCAGCGTCCGACAGGGTTTGGGTGGCTACACCTTC.

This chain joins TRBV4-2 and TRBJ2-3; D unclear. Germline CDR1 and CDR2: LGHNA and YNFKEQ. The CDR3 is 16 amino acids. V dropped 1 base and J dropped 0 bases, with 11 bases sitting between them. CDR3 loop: CASSQAARHSTDTQYF. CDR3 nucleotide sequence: TGTGCCAGCAGCCAAGCAGCTAGGCATAGCACAGATACGCAGTATTTT.

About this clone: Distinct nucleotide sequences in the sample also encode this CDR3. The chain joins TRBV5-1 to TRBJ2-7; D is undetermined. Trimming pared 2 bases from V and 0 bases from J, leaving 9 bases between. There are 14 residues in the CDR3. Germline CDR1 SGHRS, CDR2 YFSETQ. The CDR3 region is CASSLTPSSYEQYF. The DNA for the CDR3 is TGCGCCAGCAGCTTAACTCCGAGCTCCTACGAGCAGTACTTC.

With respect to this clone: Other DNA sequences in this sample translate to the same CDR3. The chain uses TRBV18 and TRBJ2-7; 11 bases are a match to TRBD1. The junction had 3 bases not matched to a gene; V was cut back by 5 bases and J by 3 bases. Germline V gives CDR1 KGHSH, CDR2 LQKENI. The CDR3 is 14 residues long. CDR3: CASSSGTGGYEQYF. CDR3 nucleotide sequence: TGTGCCAGCTCATCCGGGACAGGGGGCTACGAGCAGTACTTC.

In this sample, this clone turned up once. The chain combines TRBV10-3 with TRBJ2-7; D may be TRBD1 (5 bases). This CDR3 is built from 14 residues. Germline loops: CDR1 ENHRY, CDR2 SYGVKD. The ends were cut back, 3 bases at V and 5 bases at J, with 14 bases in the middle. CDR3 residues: CAISDQGISHEQYF. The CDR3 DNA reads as TGTGCCATCAGTGATCAGGGTATCTCTCACGAGCAGTACTTC.

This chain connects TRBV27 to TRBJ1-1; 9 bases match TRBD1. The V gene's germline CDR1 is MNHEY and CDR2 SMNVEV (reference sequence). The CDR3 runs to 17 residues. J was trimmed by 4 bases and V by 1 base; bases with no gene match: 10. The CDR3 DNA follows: TGTGCCAGCAGTTTATGGACAGGGGCTACCTTGACCACTGAAGCTTTCTTT. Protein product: CASSLWTGATLTTEAFF.

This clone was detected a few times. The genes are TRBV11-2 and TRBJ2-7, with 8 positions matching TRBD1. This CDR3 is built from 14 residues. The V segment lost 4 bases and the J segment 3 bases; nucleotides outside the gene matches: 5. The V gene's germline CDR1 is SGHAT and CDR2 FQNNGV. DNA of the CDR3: TGTGCCAGCAGCTCCTGGACAGGGAGCTACGAGCAGTACTTC. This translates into CASSSWTGSYEQYF.

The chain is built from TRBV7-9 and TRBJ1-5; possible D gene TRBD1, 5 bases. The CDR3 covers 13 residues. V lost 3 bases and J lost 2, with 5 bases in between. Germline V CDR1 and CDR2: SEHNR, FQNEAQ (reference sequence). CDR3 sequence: CASSLTGNQPQHF. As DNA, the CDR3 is TGTGCCAGCAGCTTGACAGGCAATCAGCCCCAGCATTTT.

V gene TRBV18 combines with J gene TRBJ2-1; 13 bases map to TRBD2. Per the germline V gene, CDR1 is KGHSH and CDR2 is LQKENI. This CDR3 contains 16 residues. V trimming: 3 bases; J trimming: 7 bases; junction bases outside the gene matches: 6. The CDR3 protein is CASSPGTSGMMNEQFF. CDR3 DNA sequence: TGTGCCAGCTCACCGGGGACTAGCGGGATGATGAATGAGCAGTTCTTC.

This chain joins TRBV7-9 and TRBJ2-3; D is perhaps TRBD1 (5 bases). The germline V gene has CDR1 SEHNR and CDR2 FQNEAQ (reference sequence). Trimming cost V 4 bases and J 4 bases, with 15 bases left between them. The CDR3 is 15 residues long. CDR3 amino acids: CASSSAAGYPDTQYF. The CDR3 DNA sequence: TGTGCCAGCAGCTCCGCGGCAGGGTACCCAGATACGCAGTATTTT.

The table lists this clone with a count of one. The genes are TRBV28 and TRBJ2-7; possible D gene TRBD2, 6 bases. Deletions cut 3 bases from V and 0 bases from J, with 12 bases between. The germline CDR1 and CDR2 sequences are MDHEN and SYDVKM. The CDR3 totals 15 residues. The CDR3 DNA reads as TGTGCCAGCAGTTTTTTGCGGGACCCCTCCTACGAGCAGTACTTC. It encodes CASSFLRDPSYEQYF.

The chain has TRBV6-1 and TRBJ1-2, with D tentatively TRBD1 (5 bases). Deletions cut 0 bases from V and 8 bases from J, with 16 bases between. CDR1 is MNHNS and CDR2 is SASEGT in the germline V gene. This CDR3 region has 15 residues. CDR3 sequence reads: CASSEAETEIEGYTF. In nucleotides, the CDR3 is TGTGCCAGCAGTGAAGCCGAGACAGAAATTGAGGGCTACACCTTC.

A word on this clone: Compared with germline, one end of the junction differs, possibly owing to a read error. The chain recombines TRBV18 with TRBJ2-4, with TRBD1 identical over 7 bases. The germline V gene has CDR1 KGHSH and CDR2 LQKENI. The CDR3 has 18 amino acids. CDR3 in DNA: TGTGCCAGCTCACCCAGGTTGACAGGGCGCTTGGGCAAAAACAGTCAGTACTTC. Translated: CASSPRLTGRLGKNSQYF. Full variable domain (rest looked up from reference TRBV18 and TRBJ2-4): NAGVMQNPRHLVRRRGQEARLRCSPMKGHSHVYWYRQLPEEGLKFMVYLQKENIIDESGMPKERFSAEFPKEGPSILRIQQVVRGDSAAYFCASSPRLTGRLGKNSQYFGAGTRLSVL.

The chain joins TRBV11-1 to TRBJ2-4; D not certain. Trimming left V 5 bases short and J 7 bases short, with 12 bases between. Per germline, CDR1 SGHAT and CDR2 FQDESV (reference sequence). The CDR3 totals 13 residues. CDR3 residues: CASSNRGVNIQYF. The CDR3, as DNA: TGTGCCAGCAGCAATCGAGGTGTCAACATTCAGTACTTC.

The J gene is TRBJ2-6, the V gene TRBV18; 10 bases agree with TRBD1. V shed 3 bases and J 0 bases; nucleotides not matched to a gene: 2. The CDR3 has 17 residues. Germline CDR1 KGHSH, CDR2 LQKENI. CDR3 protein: CASSPRTGGSGANVLTF. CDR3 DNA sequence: TGTGCCAGCTCACCGCGGACAGGGGGCTCTGGGGCCAACGTCCTGACTTTC.

The CDR3 reads CSAPSYNEQFF. The CDR3 bases are TGCAGTGCTCCGTCCTACAATGAGCAGTTCTTC. The chain is built from TRBV20-1 and TRBJ2-1; unclear D gene. This CDR3 has 11 residues. V shed 5 bases and J shed 1 base, with 3 bases lying between them. Germline assignment: CDR1 DFQATT and CDR2 SNEGSKA (reference sequence).

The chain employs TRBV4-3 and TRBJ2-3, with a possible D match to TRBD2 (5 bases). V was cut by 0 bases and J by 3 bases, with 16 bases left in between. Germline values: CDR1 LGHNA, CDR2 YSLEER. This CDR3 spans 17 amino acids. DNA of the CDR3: TGCGCCAGCAGCCAAGATTATAAGCGGTTAGGTACAGATACGCAGTATTTT. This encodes CASSQDYKRLGTDTQYF.

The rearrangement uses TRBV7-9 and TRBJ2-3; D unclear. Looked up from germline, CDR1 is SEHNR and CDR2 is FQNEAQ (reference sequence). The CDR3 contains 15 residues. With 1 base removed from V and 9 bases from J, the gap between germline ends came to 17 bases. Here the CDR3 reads CASSLVPSERRTQYF. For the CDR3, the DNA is TGTGCCAGCAGCTTAGTCCCGTCCGAAAGGAGAACGCAGTATTTT. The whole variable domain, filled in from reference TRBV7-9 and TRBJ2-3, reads DTGVSQNPRHKITKRGQNVTFRCDPISEHNRLYWYRQTLGQGPEFLTYFQNEAQLEKSRLLSDRFSAERPKGSFSTLEIQRTEQGDSAMYLCASSLVPSERRTQYFGPGTRLTVL.

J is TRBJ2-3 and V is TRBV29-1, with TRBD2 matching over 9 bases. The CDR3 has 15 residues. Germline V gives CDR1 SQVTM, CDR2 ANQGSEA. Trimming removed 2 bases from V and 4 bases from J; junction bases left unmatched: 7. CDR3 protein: CSVETAGGHADTQYF. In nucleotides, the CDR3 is TGCAGCGTTGAAACGGCGGGAGGGCATGCAGATACGCAGTATTTT.

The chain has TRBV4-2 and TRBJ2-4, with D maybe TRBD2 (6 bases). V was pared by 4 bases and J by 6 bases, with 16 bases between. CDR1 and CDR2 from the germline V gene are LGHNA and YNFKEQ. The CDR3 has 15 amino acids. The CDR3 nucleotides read TGTGCCAGCAGCCCCCGCAGGCGGGACTTAAACATTCAGTACTTC. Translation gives CASSPRRRDLNIQYF.

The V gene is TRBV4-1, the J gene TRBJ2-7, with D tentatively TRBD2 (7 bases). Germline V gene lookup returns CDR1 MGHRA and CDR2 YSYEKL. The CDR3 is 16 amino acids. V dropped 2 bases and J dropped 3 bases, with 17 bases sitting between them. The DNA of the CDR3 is TGCGCCAGCAGCCAAAACCCCGCGGGGGCGAGCTACGAGCAGTACTTC. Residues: CASSQNPAGASYEQYF.